This TCR beta chain was sequenced for a study of T cell changes during pregnancy in multiple sclerosis. Libraries were prepared by immunoSEQ multiplex PCR; TCRdb keeps only in-frame clonotypes and omits some of them. The sample has 50,000 to 55,000 clones, around nine tenths seen once. Sequenced here: CD4+ T cells from peripheral blood mononuclear cells, sampled after pregnancy. The clonotype comes from a female donor with multiple sclerosis, enrolled in a pregnancy study.

The CDR3 protein is CASSLLTETQYF. Here the CDR3 DNA reads TGTGCCAGCAGCTTACTAACGGAGACCCAGTACTTC. V usage is TRBV7-2 and J usage is TRBJ2-5; the D is unclear. This CDR3 is built from 12 residues. Germline loops: CDR1 SGHTA, CDR2 FQGNSA. The ends were cut back, 2 bases at V and 5 bases at J, with 6 bases in the middle.